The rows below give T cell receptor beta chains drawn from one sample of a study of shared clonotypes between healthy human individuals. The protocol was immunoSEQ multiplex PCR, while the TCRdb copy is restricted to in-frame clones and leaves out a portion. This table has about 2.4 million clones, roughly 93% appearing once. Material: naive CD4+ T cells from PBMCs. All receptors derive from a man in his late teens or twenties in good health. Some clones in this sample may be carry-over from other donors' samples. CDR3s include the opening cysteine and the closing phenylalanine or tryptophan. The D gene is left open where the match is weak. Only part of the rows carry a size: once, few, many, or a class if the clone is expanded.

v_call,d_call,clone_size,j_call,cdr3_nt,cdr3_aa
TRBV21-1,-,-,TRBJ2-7,TGTGCCAGCAGCAAATACTTGCCTAGCGGGAGAAGAAAGTGGTGCGAGCAGTACTTC,CASSKYLPSGRRKWCEQYF
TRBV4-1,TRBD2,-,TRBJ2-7,TGCGCCAGCAGCCAATCGGGACTAGCGGGAGTCGAGCAGTACTTC,CASSQSGLAGVEQYF
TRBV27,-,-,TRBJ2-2,TGTGCCAGCACTGGGCAGGGAAAAACCGGGGAGCTGTTTTTT,CASTGQGKTGELFF
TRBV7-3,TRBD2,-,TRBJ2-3,TGTGCCAGCAGCTTAAGGCTAGCGGGAGGCACAGATACGCAGTATTTT,CASSLRLAGGTDTQYF
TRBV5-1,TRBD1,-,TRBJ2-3,TGCGCCAGCAGCTCGGGACAGGGAACAGATACGCAGTATTTT,CASSSGQGTDTQYF
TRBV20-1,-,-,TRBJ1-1,TGCAGTGCTAGCGGAGATGAAGCTTTCTTT,CSASGDEAFF
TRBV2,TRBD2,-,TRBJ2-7,TGTGCCAGCAATGGCCAACTAGCGGGGGGGTACGAGCAGTACTTC,CASNGQLAGGYEQYF
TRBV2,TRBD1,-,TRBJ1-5,TGTGCCAGCTGGGGGGGGACAGGGGTTCGGAATAGCAATCAGCCCCAGCATTTT,CASWGGTGVRNSNQPQHF
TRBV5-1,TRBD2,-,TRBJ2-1,TGCGCCAGCAGCTTGGTTAGCGGGAGGGCCTCTGAGCAGTTCTTC,CASSLVSGRASEQFF
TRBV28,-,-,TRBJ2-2,TGTGCCAGCAGTTTTGTGGGAGTGCGGGCCGGGGAGCTGTTTTTT,CASSFVGVRAGELFF
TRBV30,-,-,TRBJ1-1,TGTGCCTGGAGTGTAACAGGAGGAGGGACTGAAGCTTTCTTT,CAWSVTGGGTEAFF
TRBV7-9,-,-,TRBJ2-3,TGTGCCAGCAAACAAGAGGATACGCAGTATTTT,CASKQEDTQYF
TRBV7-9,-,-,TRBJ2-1,TGTGCCAGCAGCGCTATTCCTAGCGCTCCCTACAATGAGCAGTTCTTC,CASSAIPSAPYNEQFF
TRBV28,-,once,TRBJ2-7,TGTGCCAGCAGTTTCAACTCTAAAAGCTCCTACGAGCAGTACTTC,CASSFNSKSSYEQYF
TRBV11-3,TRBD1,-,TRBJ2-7,TGTGCCAGCAGCCGCGGACAGGGAAGCTCCTACGAGCAGTACTTC,CASSRGQGSSYEQYF
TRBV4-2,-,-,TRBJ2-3,TGTGCCAGCAGCCAAGATAAGATGGCCACAGATACGCAGTATTTT,CASSQDKMATDTQYF
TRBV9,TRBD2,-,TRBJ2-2,TGTGCCAGCAGCTCCGGACTAGCGGGAGTATCGAACACCGGGGAGCTGTTTTTT,CASSSGLAGVSNTGELFF
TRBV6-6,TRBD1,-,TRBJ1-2,TGTGCCAGCATCCAAACCCCCGGACAGGGCTATGGCTACACCTTC,CASIQTPGQGYGYTF
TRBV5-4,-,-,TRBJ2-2,TGTGCCAGCAGCTTGACAGGGAACACCGGGGAGCTGTTTTTT,CASSLTGNTGELFF
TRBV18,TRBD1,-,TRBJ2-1,TGTGCCAGCTCACCAGGGGACAGGGGGCTTTTAGATGAGCAGTTCTTC,CASSPGDRGLLDEQFF
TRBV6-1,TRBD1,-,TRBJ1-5,TGTGCCAGCAGAGCCACAGGGGGCGCAGGACAGCCCCAGCATTTT,CASRATGGAGQPQHF
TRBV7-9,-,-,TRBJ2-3,TGTGCCAGCAGCTTGCTCCTTAGCGGCCTCACAGATACGCAGTATTTT,CASSLLLSGLTDTQYF
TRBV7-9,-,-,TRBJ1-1,TGTGCCAGCAGCTTAGAGGGGGGTGGGACTGAAGCTTTCTTT,CASSLEGGGTEAFF
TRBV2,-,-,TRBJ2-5,TGTGCCAGCAGTTATCGGCTACAAGAGACCCAGTACTTC,CASSYRLQETQYF
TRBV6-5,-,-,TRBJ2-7,TGTGCCAGCAGCCGGGCAGGAGGTTACGAGCAGTACTTC,CASSRAGGYEQYF
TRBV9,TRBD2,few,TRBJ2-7,TGTGCCAGCAGCGTCCGCCGAAAAGGACTAGCGGTGTACGAGCAGTACTTC,CASSVRRKGLAVYEQYF
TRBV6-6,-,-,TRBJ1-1,TGTGCCAGCAGTAAATGGACCCGGGGGTTGAACACTGAAGCTTTCTTT,CASSKWTRGLNTEAFF
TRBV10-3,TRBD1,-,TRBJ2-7,TGTGCCACCAAAACCGCCGGGACAGGGATCAACGAGCAGTACTTC,CATKTAGTGINEQYF
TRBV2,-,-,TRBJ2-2,TGTGCCAGCCAACCTAGAGACACCGGGGAGCTGTTTTTT,CASQPRDTGELFF
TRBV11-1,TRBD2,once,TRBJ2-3,TGTGCCAGCAGCTTCCGGGGAGCGGGAGGTTGGGCGGATACGCAGTATTTT,CASSFRGAGGWADTQYF
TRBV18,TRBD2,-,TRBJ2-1,TGTGCCAGCTCACCTGAAGGACTAGCGGGAGGCAATGAGCAGTTCTTC,CASSPEGLAGGNEQFF
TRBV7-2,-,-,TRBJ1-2,TGTGCCAGCAGCTTACCCCCTTGGATGGCGGGCTACACCTTC,CASSLPPWMAGYTF
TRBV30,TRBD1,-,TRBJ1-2,TGTGCCTGGATCCGACAGGGCGAGGGCTACACCTTC,CAWIRQGEGYTF
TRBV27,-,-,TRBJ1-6,TGTGCCAGCAGTTTCCTTAAGACCCTTATTTCACCCCTCCACTTT,CASSFLKTLISPLHF
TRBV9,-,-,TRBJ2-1,TGTGCCAGCAGCGTCTCCGGGGCCATAAATGATGAGCAGTTCTTC,CASSVSGAINDEQFF
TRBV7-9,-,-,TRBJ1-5,TGTGCCAGCAGCTTAAAGGGAAATCAGCCCCAGCATTTT,CASSLKGNQPQHF
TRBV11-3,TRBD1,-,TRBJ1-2,TGTGCCAGCAGCCCGGGACAGGGAAGTCAAGATGGCTACACCTTC,CASSPGQGSQDGYTF
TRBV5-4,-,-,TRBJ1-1,TGTGCCAGCAGCTCGAATTCCAGGGACGTGGATGAAGCTTTCTTT,CASSSNSRDVDEAFF
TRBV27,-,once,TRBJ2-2,TGTGCCAGCAGTTTATTCTCAAGGGTCAACACCGGGGAGCTGTTTTTT,CASSLFSRVNTGELFF
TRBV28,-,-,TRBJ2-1,TGTGCCAGCAGTCCCGGGACCCGAGCGTTCTTC,CASSPGTRAFF
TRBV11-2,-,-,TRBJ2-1,TGTGCCAGCAGCTCCGGGGGCAGATACAATGAGCAGTTCTTC,CASSSGGRYNEQFF
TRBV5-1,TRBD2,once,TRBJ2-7,TGCGCCAGCAGCAGGGGGACTAGCGGTACCTACGAGCAGTACTTC,CASSRGTSGTYEQYF
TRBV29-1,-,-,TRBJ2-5,TGCAGCGCAGCAACGGGTGTGGAGACCCAGTACTTC,CSAATGVETQYF
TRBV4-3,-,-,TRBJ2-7,TGCGCCAGCAGCCAAGAGTACGACGGCAATCACTACGAGCAGTACTTC,CASSQEYDGNHYEQYF
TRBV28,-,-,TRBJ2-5,TGTGCCAGCAGTGGATCTAAAGGGGGAAGATACCAAGAGACCCAGTACTTC,CASSGSKGGRYQETQYF
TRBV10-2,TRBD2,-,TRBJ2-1,TGCGCCAGCAGTAGCGGGAGGTCGGGTGGTGAGCAGTTCTTC,CASSSGRSGGEQFF
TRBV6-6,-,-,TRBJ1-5,TGTGCCAGCAGCCTACAATTGAATCAGCCCCAGCATTTT,CASSLQLNQPQHF
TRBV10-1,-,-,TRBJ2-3,TGCGCCAGCAGTGAGGAGGGGTTGCGCACAGATACGCAGTATTTT,CASSEEGLRTDTQYF
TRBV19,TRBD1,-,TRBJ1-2,TGTGCCAGTAGTCCCGCCCGGACAGGTGTTGGCTACACCTTC,CASSPARTGVGYTF
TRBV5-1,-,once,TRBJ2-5,TGCGCCAGCAGCTTTCTCGGGCTTCGGGGAGAGACCCAGTACTTC,CASSFLGLRGETQYF
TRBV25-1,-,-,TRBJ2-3,TGTGCCAGCAGTCTGACTTCGGTTAGCACAGATACGCAGTATTTT,CASSLTSVSTDTQYF
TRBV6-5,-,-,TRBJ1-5,TGTGCCAGCAGTCACTCCCGGGGGGGGGATCAGCCCCAGCATTTT,CASSHSRGGDQPQHF
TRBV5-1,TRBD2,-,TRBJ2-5,TGCGCCAGCAGCTTTCGACTAGCGGGACCTGGGACCCAGTACTTC,CASSFRLAGPGTQYF
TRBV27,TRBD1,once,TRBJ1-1,TGTGCCAGCACCTCACTACCGGGACAGGGGAACACTGAAGCTTTCTTT,CASTSLPGQGNTEAFF
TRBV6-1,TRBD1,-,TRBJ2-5,TGTGCCAGCAGTGAGACAGGGGTCGAGACCCAGTACTTC,CASSETGVETQYF